This T cell receptor beta chain appears in the sequencing data of a study of blood T cell repertoires in COVID-19. Study as a whole: Collection of acute and convalescent COVID-19 samples took place in the United States, Italy and Spain. T cells, B-cell-depleted T cells, or PBMCs provided the cDNA or gDNA that served as material.

In the study's own analysis: Cell counts per sample came from amplifying reference gene primers. Measured with immunoSEQ multiplex PCR; TCRdb has only the in-frame clones, and not every one. V and J calls and clone size are copied from that table; D and trimming were computed from the DNA. The sample has 60,000 to 80,000 clones; 88% are singletons. V shed 2 bases and J shed 5 bases, with 22 bases lying between them. CDR3 size: 18 residues. From germline, CDR1 is MDHEN and CDR2 SYDVKM. Source material: peripheral blood. This TCR came from a woman in her seventies with acute or convalescent COVID-19. The chain joins TRBV28 to TRBJ1-5; unclear D gene. In DNA form, the CDR3 reads TGTGCCAGCAGTTTAGAGGCCTTTCAACGTCTTTATGATCAGCCCCAGCATTTT. Protein: CASSLEAFQRLYDQPQHF.